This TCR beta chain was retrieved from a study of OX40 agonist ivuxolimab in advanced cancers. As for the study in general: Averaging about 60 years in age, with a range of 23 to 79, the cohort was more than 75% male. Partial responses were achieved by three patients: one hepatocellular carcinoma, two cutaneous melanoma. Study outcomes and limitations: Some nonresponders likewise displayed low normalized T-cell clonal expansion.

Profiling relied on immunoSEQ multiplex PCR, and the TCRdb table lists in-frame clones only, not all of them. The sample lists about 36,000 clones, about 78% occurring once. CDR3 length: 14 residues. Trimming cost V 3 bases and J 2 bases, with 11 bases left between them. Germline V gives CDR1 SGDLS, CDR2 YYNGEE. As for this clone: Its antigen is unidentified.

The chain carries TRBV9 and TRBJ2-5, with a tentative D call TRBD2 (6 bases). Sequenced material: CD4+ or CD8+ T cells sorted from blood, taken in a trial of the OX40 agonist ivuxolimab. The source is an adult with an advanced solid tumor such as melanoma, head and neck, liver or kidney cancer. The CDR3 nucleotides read TGTGCCAGCAGCGCCCGGGACTTTCAAGAGACCCAGTACTTC. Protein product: CASSARDFQETQYF.